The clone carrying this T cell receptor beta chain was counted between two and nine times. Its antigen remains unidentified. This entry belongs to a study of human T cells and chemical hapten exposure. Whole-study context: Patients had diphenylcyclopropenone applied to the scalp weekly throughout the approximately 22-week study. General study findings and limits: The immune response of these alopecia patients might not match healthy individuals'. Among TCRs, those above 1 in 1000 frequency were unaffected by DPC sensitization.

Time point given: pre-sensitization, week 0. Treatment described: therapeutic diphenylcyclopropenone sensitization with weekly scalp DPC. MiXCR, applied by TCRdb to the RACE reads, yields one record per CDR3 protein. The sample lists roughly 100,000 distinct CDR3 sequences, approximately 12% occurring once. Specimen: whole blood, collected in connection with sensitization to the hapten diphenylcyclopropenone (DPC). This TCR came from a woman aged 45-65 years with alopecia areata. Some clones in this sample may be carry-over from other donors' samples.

CDR3 in DNA: TGTGCCAGCAAGAGTAGCGTGGGCGGGGAGCTGTTTTTT. It translates to CASKSSVGGELFF. The rearrangement uses TRBV2 and TRBJ2-2; a possible D gene is TRBD2 (5 bases). The V gene's germline CDR1 is SNHLY and CDR2 FYNNEI. There are 13 residues in the CDR3. V was cut by 7 bases and J by 7 bases, with 13 bases left in between. The full variable domain, its missing parts supplied by reference TRBV2 and TRBJ2-2, is EPEVTQTPSHQVTQMGQEVILRCVPISNHLYFYWYRQILGQKVEFLVSFYNNEISEKSEIFDDQFSVERPDGSNFTLKIRSTKLEDSAMYFCASKSSVGGELFFGEGSRLTVL.